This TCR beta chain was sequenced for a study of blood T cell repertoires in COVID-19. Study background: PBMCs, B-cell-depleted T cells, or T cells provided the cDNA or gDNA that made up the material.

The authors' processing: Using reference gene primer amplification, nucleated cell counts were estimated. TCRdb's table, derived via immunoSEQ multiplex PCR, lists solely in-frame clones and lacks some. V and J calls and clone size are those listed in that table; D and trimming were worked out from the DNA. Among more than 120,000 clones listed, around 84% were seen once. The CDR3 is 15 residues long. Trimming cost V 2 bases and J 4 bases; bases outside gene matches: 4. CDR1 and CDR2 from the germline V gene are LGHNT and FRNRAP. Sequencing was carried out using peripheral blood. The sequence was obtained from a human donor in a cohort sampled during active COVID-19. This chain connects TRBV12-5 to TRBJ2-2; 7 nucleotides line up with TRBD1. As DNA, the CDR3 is TGTGCTAGTGGTTTGAGGCAGGGGGTCACCGGGGAGCTGTTTTTT. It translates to CASGLRQGVTGELFF.